The 19 T cell receptor beta chains in this list originate from one sample, sequenced in a study of cytomegalovirus exposure and HLA in healthy donors (dated by TCRdb to the late 2010s). The library came from the immunoSEQ multiplex PCR assay. Imported from immuneACCESS, the table was reduced by TCRdb to in-frame sequences with V and J called. These copies leave out some clones; in studies compared against another copy, an unresolved V gene accounts for under half, and the cause of the remainder is not known. The table for this sample lists about 130,000 clones; more than 80% of them were counted only once. The ten largest account for roughly 6.4% of the sample. Sequences were obtained from PBMCs. The receptors were gathered from a woman aged 25 to 45 in good health and CMV-seropositive.

The CDR3 here is CASSYGTGPFPPSYEQYF. CDR3 coding DNA: TGCGCCAGCAGCTATGGGACAGGGCCCTTCCCTCCTTCCTACGAGCAGTACTTC. V usage is TRBV5-1 and J usage is TRBJ2-7; 9 nucleotides line up with TRBD1. Germline V CDR1 and CDR2: SGHRS, YFSETQ. The CDR3 has 18 residues. The J segment lost 1 base and the V segment lost 3 bases, leaving 14 bases of the junction unmatched.

The V and J genes are TRBV27 and TRBJ2-2; 10 bases align to TRBD2. The germline gives CDR1 MNHEY, CDR2 SMNVEV (reference sequence). This CDR3 spans 15 amino acids. Losses at the gene ends were 3 bases for V and 4 bases for J; bases not matched to a gene: 2. In nucleotides, the CDR3 is TGTGCCAGCAGTTTGCCTAGCGGGAGCACCGGGGAGCTGTTTTTT. As protein: CASSLPSGSTGELFF.

The CDR3 region has the DNA TGTGCCAGCAGCTCCGGACTAGCGGGAAAGGGCCCACAAGAGACCCAGTACTTC. It translates to CASSSGLAGKGPQETQYF. The chain combines TRBV9 with TRBJ2-5, with 12 bases lining up with TRBD2. After removal of 4 bases from V and 2 bases from J, the junction contained 12 bases not matched to a gene. Germline CDR1 reads SGDLS; CDR2 reads YYNGEE. There are 18 residues in the CDR3.

This clone has more than one count but fewer than ten. The genes are TRBV7-9 and TRBJ1-2; D is perhaps TRBD1 (5 bases). The germline CDR1 and CDR2 sequences are SEHNR and FQNEAQ (reference sequence). Trimming pared 7 bases from V and 0 bases from J, leaving 15 bases between. The CDR3 sequence is 15 residues long. CDR3 DNA sequence: TGTGCCAGCACCCACCTCAGGGCAGCTAACTATGGCTACACCTTC. Its translation is CASTHLRAANYGYTF.

This chain connects TRBV4-1 to TRBJ2-4; D might be TRBD2 (6 bases). This CDR3 is built from 14 residues. Germline CDR1 reads MGHRA; CDR2 reads YSYEKL. V was cut by 1 base and J by 4 bases, with 8 bases left in between. The CDR3 bases are TGCGCCAGCAGCCAAGTTCGGGGGAAAAACATTCAGTACTTC. It codes for CASSQVRGKNIQYF.

J is TRBJ2-6 and V is TRBV9, with 12 bases aligning to TRBD2. Germline V gene data show CDR1 as SGDLS and CDR2 as YYNGEE. V shed 0 bases, J shed 2 bases, and the junction held 3 bases outside the gene matches. The length of the CDR3 is 18 residues. CDR3 sequence: CASSVGLAGGAGANVLTF. DNA of the CDR3: TGTGCCAGCAGCGTAGGCCTAGCGGGAGGGGCTGGGGCCAACGTCCTGACTTTC.

The V and J genes are TRBV29-1 and TRBJ2-3; 13 bases are shared with TRBD2. Germline CDR1 SQVTM, CDR2 ANQGSEA. The J segment lost 2 bases and the V segment lost 7 bases, leaving 6 bases of the junction unmatched. The CDR3 extends over 15 amino acids. The chain's CDR3 is CSARTSGGVTDTQYF. The CDR3 nucleotides read TGCAGCGCTCGGACTAGCGGGGGTGTCACAGATACGCAGTATTTT.

This rearrangement joins TRBV7-8 to TRBJ2-7, with 8 positions matching TRBD2. CDR3 length equals 15 residues. Germline V CDR1 and CDR2: SGHVS, FQNEAQ. Unmatched junction bases numbered 9, after V lost 5 bases and J lost 3 bases. The CDR3 reads CASSPTSGLNYEQYF. The CDR3, as DNA: TGTGCCAGCAGCCCAACTAGCGGACTTAACTACGAGCAGTACTTC.

The chain carries TRBV27 and TRBJ2-1; 11 nucleotides align to TRBD2. The CDR3 is 15 amino acids. Trimming took 0 bases from V and 9 from J; bases not matched to a gene: 4. Germline assignment: CDR1 MNHEY and CDR2 SMNVEV (reference sequence). CDR3 DNA: TGTGCCAGCAGTTTATCTAGCGGGAGGGCCGTTGAGCAGTTCTTC. Translated: CASSLSSGRAVEQFF.

The CDR3 region has the DNA TGCGCCAGCAGCTTGGCCGTCGGACTAGCGGGGGCAAGCTCCTACAATGAGCAGTTCTTC. This sequence encodes CASSLAVGLAGASSYNEQFF. The chain combines TRBV5-1 with TRBJ2-1, with 13 positions matching TRBD2. With 0 bases clipped from V and 0 bases from J, the junction kept 9 bases outside the gene matches. The CDR3 length is 20 residues. Germline V CDR1 and CDR2: SGHRS, YFSETQ.

The rearrangement uses TRBV5-4 and TRBJ2-5, with D possibly matching TRBD1 (5 bases). Germline V gives CDR1 SGHNT, CDR2 YYREEE (reference sequence). Trimming shortened V by 6 bases and J by 3 bases, and 15 bases separated the two germline ends. The CDR3 totals 14 residues. CDR3 nucleotide sequence: TGTGCCAGCACTCTTAGGGGTATCGAAGAGACCCAGTACTTC. Its translation is CASTLRGIEETQYF.

The gene calls are TRBV25-1 and TRBJ1-6; perhaps TRBD1 as D (6 bases). Per germline, CDR1 MGHDK and CDR2 SYGVNS. V dropped 4 bases and J dropped 7 bases, with 11 bases sitting between them. This CDR3 is 14 amino acids long. CDR3 sequence: CASSAGRGNSPLHF. The CDR3 DNA reads TGTGCCAGCAGTGCGGGCAGGGGAAATTCACCCCTCCACTTT.

This chain links TRBV6-6 with TRBJ2-3; D is unresolved. The germline gives CDR1 MNHNY, CDR2 SVGAGI (reference sequence). The germline V and J ends were trimmed by 8 bases and 3 bases, with 12 bases remaining between them. There are 13 residues in the CDR3. CDR3 amino acids: CASLDAATDTQYF. The CDR3 DNA reads TGTGCCAGCCTAGATGCTGCGACAGATACGCAGTATTTT.

This chain links TRBV5-1 with TRBJ2-1; 16 bases agree with TRBD2. Germline assignment: CDR1 SGHRS and CDR2 YFSETQ. The CDR3 runs 19 residues. The J segment lost 3 bases and the V segment lost 2 bases, leaving 8 bases of the junction unmatched. The CDR3 sequence: CASSFPGLAGGFFYNEQFF. Here the CDR3 DNA reads TGCGCCAGCAGCTTCCCGGGACTAGCGGGAGGGTTCTTCTACAATGAGCAGTTCTTC.

The chain recombines TRBV4-2 with TRBJ2-5, with 9 bases fitting TRBD1. The CDR3 length is 15 residues. Trimming took 4 bases from V and 3 from J; bases not matched to a gene: 6. CDR1 is LGHNA, CDR2 YNFKEQ, per germline. In DNA, the CDR3 is TGTGCCAGCAGCCCTGGGGACAGGGCCGAAGAGACCCAGTACTTC. Protein product: CASSPGDRAEETQYF.

The gene calls are TRBV4-1 and TRBJ2-3; D possibly corresponds to TRBD2 (5 bases). Trimming removed 1 base at V and 2 bases at J, with 10 bases between. The CDR3 has 15 residues. Germline CDR1 and CDR2: MGHRA and YSYEKL. CDR3 residues: CASSQGGQITDTQYF. The CDR3 bases are TGCGCCAGCAGCCAAGGAGGGCAAATCACAGATACGCAGTATTTT.

This chain links TRBV15 with TRBJ2-3; tentatively, D is TRBD2 (6 bases). V lost 5 bases, J lost 6 bases, and 24 bases lay in between. Germline V gives CDR1 LNHNV, CDR2 YYDKDF (reference sequence). The CDR3 runs to 17 residues. In DNA form, the CDR3 reads TGTGCCACCAGCCAGCAGGGAGGACATTTCACGACGGATACGCAGTATTTT. Its protein product is CATSQQGGHFTTDTQYF.

The V gene is TRBV25-1, the J gene TRBJ2-1, with TRBD2 matching over 7 bases. From germline, CDR1 is MGHDK and CDR2 SYGVNS. V gave up 1 base and J gave up 1 base; unmatched junction bases: 1. The CDR3 loop spans 15 amino acids. CDR3 in DNA: TGTGCCAGCAGTGAATTCGGGAGGTCCTACAATGAGCAGTTCTTC. Its protein is CASSEFGRSYNEQFF.

CDR3 sequence reads: CASSLDTGSVPYEQYF. The CDR3, as DNA: TGTGCCAGCAGCTTGGACACAGGGTCAGTTCCGTACGAGCAGTACTTC. V usage is TRBV7-6 and J usage is TRBJ2-7; maybe TRBD1 (6 bases). Between the trimmed V and J ends, which lost 3 bases and 4 bases, there was a span of 19 bases. The germline V gene encodes CDR1 SGHVS and CDR2 FNYEAQ. CDR3 length: 16 residues. Looking up the rest from reference TRBV7-6 and TRBJ2-7 gives the full variable domain: GAGVSQSPRYKVTKRGQDVALRCDPISGHVSLYWYRQALGQGPEFLTYFNYEAQQDKSGLPNDRFSAERPEGSISTLTIQRTEQRDSAMYRCASSLDTGSVPYEQYFGPGTRLTVT.